The entry below describes one TCR beta chain. Its antigen is as yet unknown. These data are taken from a study of CD8+ T cells in alopecia areata. Study-wide findings and caveats: Under tofacitinib, numerous expanded lesional clonotypes remained detectable in scalp and blood. TCRs were shared less clearly across patients than in mice, possibly for HLA-related reasons.

Sequencing used cDNA as its template, made by extracting RNA and reverse transcribing it. Assay used: immunoSEQ multiplex PCR; TCRdb lists only in-frame clones, some missing. This repertoire shows approximately 280,000 clones, about three fifths found once; its top ten account for under 2%. Treatment here: oral pan-JAK inhibitor, 5-10 mg twice daily. Alopecia areata patients gave lesional scalp punch biopsies and peripheral blood samples. This CDR3 region has 17 residues. V was clipped by 2 bases and J by 5 bases, with 16 bases between them. Germline-derived CDR1 and CDR2 are MNHEY and SMNVEV (reference sequence).

This chain connects TRBV27 to TRBJ1-6; unclear D gene. This specimen consisted of CD4+ T cells sorted from blood, obtained at week 24, from a patient treated with tofacitinib. The clonotype was recovered from a human donor with alopecia areata. The CDR3 DNA reads TGTGCCAGCAGTTTAATCTACCGTTGGATTGATAATTCACCCCTCCACTTT. Translating it yields CASSLIYRWIDNSPLHF.